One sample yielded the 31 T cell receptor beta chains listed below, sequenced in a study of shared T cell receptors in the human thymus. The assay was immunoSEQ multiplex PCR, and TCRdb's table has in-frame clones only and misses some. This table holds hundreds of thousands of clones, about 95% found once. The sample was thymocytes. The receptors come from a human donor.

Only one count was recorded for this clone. This chain's CDR3 is CASSLPRQGAGWTQETQYF. In DNA form, the CDR3 reads TGTGCCAGCAGCTTACCTCGACAGGGGGCAGGATGGACCCAAGAGACCCAGTACTTC. J is TRBJ2-5 and V is TRBV11-2; 10 bases line up with TRBD1. CDR3 length: 19 amino acids. The germline V gene encodes CDR1 SGHAT and CDR2 FQNNGV. The V and J ends lost 2 bases and 1 base, in that order; junction bases with no gene match: 13.

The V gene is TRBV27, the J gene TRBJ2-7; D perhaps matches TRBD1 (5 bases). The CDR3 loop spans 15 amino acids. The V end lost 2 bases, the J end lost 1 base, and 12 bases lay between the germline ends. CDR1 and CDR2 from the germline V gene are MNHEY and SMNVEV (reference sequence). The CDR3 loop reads CASSLRKGPSYEQYF. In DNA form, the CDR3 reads TGTGCCAGCAGTTTACGAAAGGGGCCTTCCTACGAGCAGTACTTC.

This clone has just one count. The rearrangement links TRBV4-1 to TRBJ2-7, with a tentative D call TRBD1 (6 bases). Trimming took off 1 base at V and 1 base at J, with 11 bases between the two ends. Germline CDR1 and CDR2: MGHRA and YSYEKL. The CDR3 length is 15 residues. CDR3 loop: CASSQVAGASYEQYF. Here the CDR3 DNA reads TGCGCCAGCAGCCAAGTCGCAGGGGCATCCTACGAGCAGTACTTC.

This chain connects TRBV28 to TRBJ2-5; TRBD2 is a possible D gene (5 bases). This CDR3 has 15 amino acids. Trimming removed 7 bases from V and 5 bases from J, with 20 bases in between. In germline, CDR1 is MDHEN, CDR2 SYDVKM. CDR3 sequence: CASTPPGPSKETQYF. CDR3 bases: TGTGCCAGCACCCCCCCCGGGCCTAGCAAGGAGACCCAGTACTTC.

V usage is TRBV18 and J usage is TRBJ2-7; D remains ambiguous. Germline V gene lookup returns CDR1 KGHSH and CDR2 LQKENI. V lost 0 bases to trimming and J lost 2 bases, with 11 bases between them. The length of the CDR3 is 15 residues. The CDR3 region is CASSPPEKGTYEQYF. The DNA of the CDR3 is TGTGCCAGCTCACCACCGGAGAAAGGGACCTACGAGCAGTACTTC. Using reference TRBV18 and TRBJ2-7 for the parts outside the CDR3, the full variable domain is NAGVMQNPRHLVRRRGQEARLRCSPMKGHSHVYWYRQLPEEGLKFMVYLQKENIIDESGMPKERFSAEFPKEGPSILRIQQVVRGDSAAYFCASSPPEKGTYEQYFGPGTRLTVT.

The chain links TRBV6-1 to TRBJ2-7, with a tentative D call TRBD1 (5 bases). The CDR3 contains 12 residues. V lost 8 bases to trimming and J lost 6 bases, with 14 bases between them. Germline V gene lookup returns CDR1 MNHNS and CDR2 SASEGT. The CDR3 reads CASVRGGTEQYF. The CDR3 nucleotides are TGTGCCAGCGTTAGGGGTGGAACCGAGCAGTACTTC.

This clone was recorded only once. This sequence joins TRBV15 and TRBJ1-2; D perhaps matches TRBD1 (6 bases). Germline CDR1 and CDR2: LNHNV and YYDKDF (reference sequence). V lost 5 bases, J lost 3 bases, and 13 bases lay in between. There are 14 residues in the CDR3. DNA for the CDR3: TGTGCCACCAGCCGGGAAGGGGGATACTATGGCTACACCTTC. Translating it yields CATSREGGYYGYTF.

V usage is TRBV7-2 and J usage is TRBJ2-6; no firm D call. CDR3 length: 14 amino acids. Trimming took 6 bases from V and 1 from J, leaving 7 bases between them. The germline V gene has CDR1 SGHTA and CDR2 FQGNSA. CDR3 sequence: CASSTKSGANVLTF. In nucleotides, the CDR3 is TGTGCCAGCAGTACTAAATCTGGGGCCAACGTCCTGACTTTC.

In DNA, the CDR3 is TGCGCCAGCAGCTTGGAGGGTAGCGGGCCTGTAGCCAAAAACATTCAGTACTTC. It codes for CASSLEGSGPVAKNIQYF. J is TRBJ2-4 and V is TRBV5-1, with 7 nucleotides matching TRBD2. V dropped 0 bases and J dropped 0; count of bases not matched to a gene: 9. The CDR3 loop spans 18 amino acids. The germline gives CDR1 SGHRS, CDR2 YFSETQ.

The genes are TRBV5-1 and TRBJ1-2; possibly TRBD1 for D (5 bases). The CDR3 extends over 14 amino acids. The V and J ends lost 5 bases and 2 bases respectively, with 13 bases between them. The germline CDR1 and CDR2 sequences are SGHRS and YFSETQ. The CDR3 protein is CASRIGDRNYGYTF. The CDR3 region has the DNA TGCGCCAGCAGGATAGGGGATAGGAACTATGGCTACACCTTC.

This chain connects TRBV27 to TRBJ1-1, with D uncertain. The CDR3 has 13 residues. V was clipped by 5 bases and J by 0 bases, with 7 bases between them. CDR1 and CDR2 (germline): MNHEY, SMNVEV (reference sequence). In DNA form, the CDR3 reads TGTGCCAGCAGTGGGGATATGAACACTGAAGCTTTCTTT. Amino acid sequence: CASSGDMNTEAFF.

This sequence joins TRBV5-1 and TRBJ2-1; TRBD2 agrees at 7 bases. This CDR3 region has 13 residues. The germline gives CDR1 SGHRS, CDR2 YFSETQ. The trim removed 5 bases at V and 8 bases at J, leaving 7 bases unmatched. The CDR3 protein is CASSRREGHEQFF. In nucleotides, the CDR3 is TGCGCCAGCAGTCGGAGGGAGGGGCATGAGCAGTTCTTC. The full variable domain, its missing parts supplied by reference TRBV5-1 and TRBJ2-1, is KAGVTQTPRYLIKTRGQQVTLSCSPISGHRSVSWYQQTPGQGLQFLFEYFSETQRNKGNFPGRFSGRQFSNSRSEMNVSTLELGDSALYLCASSRREGHEQFFGPGTRLTVL.

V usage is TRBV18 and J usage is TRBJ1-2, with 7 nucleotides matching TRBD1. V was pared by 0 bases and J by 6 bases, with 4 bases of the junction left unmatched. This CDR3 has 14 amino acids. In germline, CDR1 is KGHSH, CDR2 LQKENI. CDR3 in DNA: TGTGCCAGCTCACCACCGGGAAGGGGGCATGGCTACACCTTC. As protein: CASSPPGRGHGYTF.

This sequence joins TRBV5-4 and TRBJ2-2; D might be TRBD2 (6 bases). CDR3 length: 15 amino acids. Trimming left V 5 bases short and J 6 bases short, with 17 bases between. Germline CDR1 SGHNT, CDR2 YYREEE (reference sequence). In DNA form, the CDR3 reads TGTGCCAGCAGGGGGGACTGGAAGTGGGCCGGGGAGCTGTTTTTT. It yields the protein CASRGDWKWAGELFF.

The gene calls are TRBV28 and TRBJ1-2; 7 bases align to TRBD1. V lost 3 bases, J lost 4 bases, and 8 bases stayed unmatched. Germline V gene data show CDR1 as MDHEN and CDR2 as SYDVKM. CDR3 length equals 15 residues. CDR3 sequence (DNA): TGTGCCAGCAGTTTGTCTCCGGGACAGAGCTATGGCTACACCTTC. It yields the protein CASSLSPGQSYGYTF.

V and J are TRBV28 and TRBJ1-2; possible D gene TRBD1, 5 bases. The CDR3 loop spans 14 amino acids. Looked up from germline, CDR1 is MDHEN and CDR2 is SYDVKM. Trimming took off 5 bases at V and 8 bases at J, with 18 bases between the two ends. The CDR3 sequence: CASSPLRGVGGYTF. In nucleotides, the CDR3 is TGTGCCAGCAGTCCCCTCCGGGGGGTGGGGGGCTACACCTTC.

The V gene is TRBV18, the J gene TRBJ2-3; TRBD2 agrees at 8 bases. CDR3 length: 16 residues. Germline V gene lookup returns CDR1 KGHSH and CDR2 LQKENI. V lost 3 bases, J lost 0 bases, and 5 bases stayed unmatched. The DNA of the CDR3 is TGTGCCAGCTCACCGGCCCGGGAGGGTAGCACAGATACGCAGTATTTT. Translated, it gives CASSPAREGSTDTQYF.

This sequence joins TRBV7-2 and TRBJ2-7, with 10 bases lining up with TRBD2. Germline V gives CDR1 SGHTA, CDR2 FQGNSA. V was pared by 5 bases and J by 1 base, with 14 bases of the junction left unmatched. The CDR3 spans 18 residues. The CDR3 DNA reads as TGTGCCAGCAGCCCAAAACGGGGCCTAGCGGGAGTGTCCTACGAGCAGTACTTC. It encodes CASSPKRGLAGVSYEQYF.

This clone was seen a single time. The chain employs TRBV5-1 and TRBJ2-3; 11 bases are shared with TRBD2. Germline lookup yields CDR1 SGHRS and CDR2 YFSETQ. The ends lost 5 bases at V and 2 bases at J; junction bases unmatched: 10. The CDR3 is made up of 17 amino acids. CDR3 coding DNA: TGCGCCAGCAGTCCCACTAGCGGGAGCTCCCACACAGATACGCAGTATTTT. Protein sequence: CASSPTSGSSHTDTQYF.

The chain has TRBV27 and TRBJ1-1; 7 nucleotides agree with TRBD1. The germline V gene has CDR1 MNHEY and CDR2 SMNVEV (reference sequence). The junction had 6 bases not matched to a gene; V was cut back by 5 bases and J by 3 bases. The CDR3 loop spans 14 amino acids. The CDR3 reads CASSRQGRDTEAFF. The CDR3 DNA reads TGTGCCAGCAGTCGACAGGGTCGGGACACTGAAGCTTTCTTT.

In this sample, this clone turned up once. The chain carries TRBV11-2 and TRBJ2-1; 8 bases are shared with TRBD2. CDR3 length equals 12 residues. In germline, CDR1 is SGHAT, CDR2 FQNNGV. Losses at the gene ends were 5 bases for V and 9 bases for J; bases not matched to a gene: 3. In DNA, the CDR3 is TGTGCCAGCAGCCTACTAGCGGTTGAGCAGTTCTTC. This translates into CASSLLAVEQFF.

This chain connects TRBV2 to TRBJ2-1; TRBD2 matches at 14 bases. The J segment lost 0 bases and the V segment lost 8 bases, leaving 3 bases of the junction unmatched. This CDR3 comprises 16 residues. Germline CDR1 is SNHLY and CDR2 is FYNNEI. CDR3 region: CASPGTSGSSYNEQFF. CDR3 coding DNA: TGTGCCAGCCCCGGGACTAGCGGGAGCTCCTACAATGAGCAGTTCTTC. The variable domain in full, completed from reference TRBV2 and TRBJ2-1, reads EPEVTQTPSHQVTQMGQEVILRCVPISNHLYFYWYRQILGQKVEFLVSFYNNEISEKSEIFDDQFSVERPDGSNFTLKIRSTKLEDSAMYFCASPGTSGSSYNEQFFGPGTRLTVL.

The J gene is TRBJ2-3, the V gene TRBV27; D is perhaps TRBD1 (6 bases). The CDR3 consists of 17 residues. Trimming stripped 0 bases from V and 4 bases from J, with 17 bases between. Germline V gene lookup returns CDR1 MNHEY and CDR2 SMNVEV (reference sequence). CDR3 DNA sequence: TGTGCCAGCAGTTTATCGGGGGCCCCCGGGCGCGCAGATACGCAGTATTTT. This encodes CASSLSGAPGRADTQYF.

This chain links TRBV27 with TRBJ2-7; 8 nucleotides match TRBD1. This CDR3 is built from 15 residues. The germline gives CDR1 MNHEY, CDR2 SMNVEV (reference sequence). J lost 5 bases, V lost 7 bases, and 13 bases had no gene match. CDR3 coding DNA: TGTGCCAGCAAACTTAACCGGGACAGGTACCACGAGCAGTACTTC. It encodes CASKLNRDRYHEQYF.

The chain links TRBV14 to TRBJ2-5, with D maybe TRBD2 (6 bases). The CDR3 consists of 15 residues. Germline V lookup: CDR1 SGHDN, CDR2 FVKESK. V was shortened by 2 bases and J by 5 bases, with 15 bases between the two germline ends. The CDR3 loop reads CASSQSALAGETQYF. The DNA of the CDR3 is TGTGCCAGCAGCCAATCGGCACTAGCAGGGGAGACCCAGTACTTC.

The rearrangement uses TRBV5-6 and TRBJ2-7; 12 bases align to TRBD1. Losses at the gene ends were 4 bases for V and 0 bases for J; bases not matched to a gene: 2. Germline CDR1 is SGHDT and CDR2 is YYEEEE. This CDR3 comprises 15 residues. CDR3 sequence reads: CASSQGQGASYEQYF. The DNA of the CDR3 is TGTGCCAGCAGCCAGGGACAGGGGGCCTCCTACGAGCAGTACTTC. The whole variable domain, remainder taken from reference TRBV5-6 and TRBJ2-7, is DAGVTQSPTHLIKTRGQQVTLRCSPKSGHDTVSWYQQALGQGPQFIFQYYEEEERQRGNFPDRFSGHQFPNYSSELNVNALLLGDSALYLCASSQGQGASYEQYFGPGTRLTVT.

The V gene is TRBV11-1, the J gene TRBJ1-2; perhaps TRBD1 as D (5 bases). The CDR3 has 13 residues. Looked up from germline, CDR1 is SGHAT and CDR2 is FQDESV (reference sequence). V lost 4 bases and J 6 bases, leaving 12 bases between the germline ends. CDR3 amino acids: CASSSSGGHGYTF. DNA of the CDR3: TGTGCCAGCAGCTCCTCGGGGGGACATGGCTACACCTTC.

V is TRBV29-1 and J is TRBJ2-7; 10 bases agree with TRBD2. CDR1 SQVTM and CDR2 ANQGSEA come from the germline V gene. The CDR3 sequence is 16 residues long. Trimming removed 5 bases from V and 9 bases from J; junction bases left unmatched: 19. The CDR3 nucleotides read TGCAGCGTTCACGCCCGGACTAGCGGAAGCCCTACGAGGCAGTACTTC. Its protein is CSVHARTSGSPTRQYF.

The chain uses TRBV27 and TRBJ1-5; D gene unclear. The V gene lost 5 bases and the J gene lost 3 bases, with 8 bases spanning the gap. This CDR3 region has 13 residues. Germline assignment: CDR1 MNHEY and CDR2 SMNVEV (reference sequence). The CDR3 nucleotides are TGTGCCAGCAGTGAGGTCCCCAATCAGCCCCAGCATTTT. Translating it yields CASSEVPNQPQHF.

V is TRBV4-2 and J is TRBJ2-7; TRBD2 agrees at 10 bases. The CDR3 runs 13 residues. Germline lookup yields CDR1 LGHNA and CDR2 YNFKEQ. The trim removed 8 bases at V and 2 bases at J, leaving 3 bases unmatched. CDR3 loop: CASASGRAYEQYF. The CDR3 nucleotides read TGTGCCAGCGCAAGCGGGAGGGCCTACGAGCAGTACTTC.

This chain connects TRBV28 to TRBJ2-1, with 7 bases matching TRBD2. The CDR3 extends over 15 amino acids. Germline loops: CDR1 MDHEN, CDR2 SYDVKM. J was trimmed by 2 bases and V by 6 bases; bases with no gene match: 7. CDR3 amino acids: CASSILAVPYNEQFF. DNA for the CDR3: TGTGCCAGCAGCATTCTAGCGGTACCCTACAATGAGCAGTTCTTC. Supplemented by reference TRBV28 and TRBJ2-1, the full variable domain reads DVKVTQSSRYLVKRTGEKVFLECVQDMDHENMFWYRQDPGLGLRLIYFSYDVKMKEKGDIPEGYSVSREKKERFSLILESASTNQTSMYLCASSILAVPYNEQFFGPGTRLTVL.